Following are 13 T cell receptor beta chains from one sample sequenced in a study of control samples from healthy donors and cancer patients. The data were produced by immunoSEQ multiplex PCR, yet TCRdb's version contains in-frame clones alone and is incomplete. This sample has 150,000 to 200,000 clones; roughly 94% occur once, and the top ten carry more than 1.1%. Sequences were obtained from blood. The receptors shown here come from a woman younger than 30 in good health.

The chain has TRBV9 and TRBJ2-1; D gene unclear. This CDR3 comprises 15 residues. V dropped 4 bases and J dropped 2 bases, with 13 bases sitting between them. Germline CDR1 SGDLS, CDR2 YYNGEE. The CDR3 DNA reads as TGTGCCAGCAGCCTTACCCAGGATCCCTACAATGAGCAGTTCTTC. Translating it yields CASSLTQDPYNEQFF.

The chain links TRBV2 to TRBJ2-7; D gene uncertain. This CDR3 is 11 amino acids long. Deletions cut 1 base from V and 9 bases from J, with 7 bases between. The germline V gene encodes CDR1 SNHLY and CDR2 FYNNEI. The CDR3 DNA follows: TGTGCCAGCAGTGAAGAAGTCGTGCAGTACTTC. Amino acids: CASSEEVVQYF.

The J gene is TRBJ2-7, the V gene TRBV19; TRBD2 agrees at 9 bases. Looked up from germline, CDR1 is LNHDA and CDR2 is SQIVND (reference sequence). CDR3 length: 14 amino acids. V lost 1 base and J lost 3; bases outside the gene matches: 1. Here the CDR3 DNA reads TGTGCCAGTAGTATAGCGACTAGCGGCTACGAGCAGTACTTC. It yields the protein CASSIATSGYEQYF.

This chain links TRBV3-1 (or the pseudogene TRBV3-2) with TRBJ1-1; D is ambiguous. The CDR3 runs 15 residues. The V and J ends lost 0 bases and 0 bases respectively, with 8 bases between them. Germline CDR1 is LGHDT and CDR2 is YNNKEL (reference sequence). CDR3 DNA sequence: TGTGCCAGCAGCCAAGAACCAGCCATGAACACTGAAGCTTTCTTT. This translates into CASSQEPAMNTEAFF.

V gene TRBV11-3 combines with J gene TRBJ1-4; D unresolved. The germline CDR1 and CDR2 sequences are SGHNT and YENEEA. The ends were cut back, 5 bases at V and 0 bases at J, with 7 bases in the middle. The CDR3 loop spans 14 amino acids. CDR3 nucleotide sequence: TGTGCCAGCAGCCCCTCCTCAACTAATGAAAAACTGTTTTTT. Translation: CASSPSSTNEKLFF.

CDR3 residues: CASKRQNNEKLFF. As DNA, the CDR3 is TGTGCCAGCAAGCGGCAGAATAATGAAAAACTGTTTTTT. The genes are TRBV2 and TRBJ1-4; D call uncertain. The CDR3 runs 13 residues. CDR1 is SNHLY, CDR2 FYNNEI, per germline. V lost 7 bases to trimming and J lost 4 bases, with 10 bases between them.

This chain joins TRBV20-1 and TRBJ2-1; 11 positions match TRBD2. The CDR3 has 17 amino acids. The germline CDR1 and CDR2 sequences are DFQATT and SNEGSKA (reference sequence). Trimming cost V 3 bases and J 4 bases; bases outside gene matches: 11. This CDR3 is CSASNLAGGPAYNEQFF. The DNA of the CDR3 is TGCAGTGCTAGTAATCTAGCGGGAGGCCCCGCGTACAATGAGCAGTTCTTC.

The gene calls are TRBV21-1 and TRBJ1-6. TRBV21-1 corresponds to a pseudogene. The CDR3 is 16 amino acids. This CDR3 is CASPKAGGPYNSPLHF. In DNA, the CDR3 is TGTGCCAGTCCTAAGGCGGGGGGACCCTATAATTCACCCCTCCACTTT.

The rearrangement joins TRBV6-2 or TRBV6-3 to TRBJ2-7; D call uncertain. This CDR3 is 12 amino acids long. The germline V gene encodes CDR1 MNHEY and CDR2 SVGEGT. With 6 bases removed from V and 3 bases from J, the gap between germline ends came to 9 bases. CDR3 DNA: TGTGCCAGCAGCCTACAGCTCTACGAGCAGTACTTC. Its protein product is CASSLQLYEQYF.

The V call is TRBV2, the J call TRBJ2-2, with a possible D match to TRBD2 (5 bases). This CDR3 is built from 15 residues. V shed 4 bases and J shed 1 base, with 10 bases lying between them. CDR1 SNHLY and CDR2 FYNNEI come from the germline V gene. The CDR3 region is CASSVERGNTGELFF. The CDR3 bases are TGTGCCAGCAGTGTCGAACGGGGGAACACCGGGGAGCTGTTTTTT.

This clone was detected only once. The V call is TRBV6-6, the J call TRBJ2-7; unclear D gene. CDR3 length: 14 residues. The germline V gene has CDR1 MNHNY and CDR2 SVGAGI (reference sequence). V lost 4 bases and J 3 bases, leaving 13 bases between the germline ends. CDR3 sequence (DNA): TGTGCCAGCAGTTCCCGAGTCAGTATCTACGAGCAGTACTTC. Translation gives CASSSRVSIYEQYF.

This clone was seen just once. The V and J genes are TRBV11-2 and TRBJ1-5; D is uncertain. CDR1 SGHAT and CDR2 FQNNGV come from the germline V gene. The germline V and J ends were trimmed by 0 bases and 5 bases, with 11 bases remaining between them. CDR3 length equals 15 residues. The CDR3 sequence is CASSLEPDNYQPQHF. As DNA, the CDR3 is TGTGCCAGCAGCTTAGAACCGGATAACTATCAGCCCCAGCATTTT.

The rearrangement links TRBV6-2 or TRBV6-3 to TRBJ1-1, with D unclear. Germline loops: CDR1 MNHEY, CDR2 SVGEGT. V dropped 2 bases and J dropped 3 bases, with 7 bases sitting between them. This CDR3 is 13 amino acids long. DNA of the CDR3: TGTGCCAGCAGTTACACACGTCACACTGAAGCTTTCTTT. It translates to CASSYTRHTEAFF.